The rows below give T cell receptor beta chains drawn from one sample of a study of control samples from healthy donors and cancer patients. The data were produced by immunoSEQ multiplex PCR, yet TCRdb's version contains in-frame clones alone and is incomplete. This table has some 150,000 clones, 91% appearing once. Material for sequencing was blood. The receptors were sampled from a man aged 18 to 29 in good health. Both conserved end residues are trimmed from each CDR3. The order of the fields is clone size, V gene, J gene, CDR3 protein. Size is omitted from some rows. Given values are once, few, many or a class for expanded clones.

NA	TRBV6-2/TRBV6-3	TRBJ2-5	ASSYGGRGGPETQY
NA	TRBV27	TRBJ2-2	ASNYHDRVRTGELF
NA	TRBV6-1	TRBJ2-1	ASSEAGGPQNEQF
NA	TRBV6-5	TRBJ2-3	ASRERGGLTDTQY
NA	TRBV7-6	TRBJ1-1	ASSPGGSPLNTEAF
NA	TRBV7-9	TRBJ1-2	ASSPTDALRNGYT
NA	TRBV28	TRBJ1-3	ASSPGDTIGNTIY
NA	TRBV4-1	TRBJ2-1	ASSQEREQF
NA	TRBV7-6	TRBJ1-6	ASSLRGEGNSPLH
few	TRBV23-1	TRBJ1-4	ASSQGPLGEKLF
NA	TRBV2	TRBJ2-5	ASSLQGGQETQY
NA	TRBV4-2	TRBJ2-3	ASSQMPGLAGGNTDTQY
NA	TRBV6-5	TRBJ1-6	ASRRDRELNSPLH
NA	TRBV5-1	TRBJ2-7	ASSLARGKLDEQY
NA	TRBV29-1	TRBJ1-4	SAERTGSNEKLF
NA	TRBV5-1	TRBJ2-2	ASSPPGRTNTGELF
NA	TRBV18	TRBJ1-1	ASSPPVGVVTEAF
NA	TRBV28	TRBJ1-1	ASSFRQGLTEAF
NA	TRBV19	TRBJ1-2	ASSTWTGASNYGYT
NA	TRBV4-2	TRBJ1-5	ASSPDDGLIQH
NA	TRBV19	TRBJ1-5	ASSIAKNSNQPQH
large	TRBV21-1	TRBJ2-1	ASSKPPTGPSQF
NA	TRBV28	TRBJ2-7	ASRVIQGYEQY
NA	TRBV12-3/TRBV12-4	TRBJ1-5	ASQEGVQPQH
NA	TRBV2	TRBJ1-1	ASTGQTAEAF
NA	TRBV6-5	TRBJ1-2	ATRDRAGYT
NA	TRBV10-1	TRBJ2-5	ASRTLKKGGGETQY
NA	TRBV5-1	TRBJ1-4	ASSLGPTNEKLF
NA	TRBV18	TRBJ1-1	ASSRGQGDTEAF
NA	TRBV13	TRBJ2-7	ASSSRGTGTPHEQY
once	TRBV7-9	TRBJ2-5	ASSEWVETQY
NA	TRBV11-2	TRBJ2-3	ASSLRDRDTDTQY
NA	TRBV6-2/TRBV6-3	TRBJ2-6	ASSRQTYSGANVLT
NA	TRBV9	TRBJ2-7	ASSVGEPGVYEQY
NA	TRBV13	TRBJ1-2	ASSLGETDYGYT
NA	TRBV7-2	TRBJ2-7	ASSLLYYPDEQY
NA	TRBV4-3	TRBJ2-7	ASSQDLGSDYEQY
NA	TRBV19	TRBJ1-1	ASSTTGNTEAF
NA	TRBV10-3	TRBJ1-6	AISESGGPNSPLH
NA	TRBV7-2	TRBJ2-2	ASSRDRVAPGELF
NA	TRBV25-1	TRBJ1-2	APRGRQNYGYT
NA	TRBV5-6	TRBJ2-6	ASSRLYSSGANVLT
NA	TRBV28	TRBJ2-3	ASSLLTPTDTQY
NA	TRBV6-6	TRBJ2-1	ASCDSADGEQF
NA	TRBV11-2	TRBJ2-7	ASSLHRDSTYEQY
NA	TRBV19	TRBJ2-7	ASRGQITYEQY
NA	TRBV5-5	TRBJ1-1	ASSWREQGPEAF
once	TRBV5-1	TRBJ1-1	ASSLGDRVSEAF